This T cell receptor beta chain was recovered during a study of T-cell reconstitution after alpha-beta-depleted transplantation in children. Molecular barcoding with unique molecular identifiers was used for the TCRbeta library. TCRdb processed the PCR reads anew with MiXCR; each CDR3 protein has one entry. Of approximately 590,000 distinct CDR3 sequences in the sample, roughly a tenth are singletons; the top ten hold less than 5%. The V segment lost 3 bases and the J segment 7 bases; nucleotides outside the gene matches: 3. Per the germline V gene, CDR1 is SGHAT and CDR2 is FQDESV (reference sequence). CDR3 length: 13 residues.

The specimen was PBMCs from the stem cell graft donor, collected from the stem cell graft. The TCR comes from a human donor who donated a stem cell graft to a child with acute myeloid leukemia. The genes are TRBV11-1 and TRBJ1-1; 9 bases align to TRBD1. CDR3 region: CASSLDRGGEAFF. The DNA of the CDR3 is TGTGCCAGCAGCTTGGACAGGGGAGGTGAAGCTTTCTTT. The full variable domain, rest sourced from reference TRBV11-1 and TRBJ1-1, is EAEVAQSPRYKITEKSQAVAFWCDPISGHATLYWYRQILGQGPELLVQFQDESVVDDSQLPKDRFSAERLKGVDSTLKIQPAELGDSAMYLCASSLDRGGEAFFGQGTRLTVV.